This T cell receptor (beta chain) was captured in a study of T cell responses to AZD1222 COVID-19 vaccine. Notes on this clone: What it recognizes is unknown.

CDR3 length: 16 amino acids. Trimming shortened V by 4 bases and J by 0 bases, and 15 bases separated the two germline ends. The germline V gene has CDR1 SGHNT and CDR2 YYREEE (reference sequence). Produced via immunoSEQ multiplex PCR; TCRdb's table is partial and in-frame only. The sample holds approximately 170,000 clones, 88% seen once. Findings and caveats of the study: Spike as a whole was targeted by vaccine-associated CD4 TCRs, dominant at 160-218 and 743-854.

The chain has TRBV5-4 and TRBJ2-3, with D perhaps matching TRBD1 (6 bases). The origin of this receptor is an adult who received the AZD1222 COVID-19 vaccine. The specimen comprised peripheral blood, sampled 28 days after the second AZD1222 dose. The CDR3 reads CASSRGSGTSTDTQYF. The CDR3 DNA sequence: TGTGCCAGCAGCAGGGGGAGCGGAACTAGCACAGATACGCAGTATTTT.